This paragraph covers one T cell receptor (beta chain) sequence. Its antigen is still unknown. The CDR3 has 15 residues. Germline-derived CDR1 and CDR2 are SNHLY and FYNNEI. V gave up 4 bases and J gave up 3 bases, with 15 bases separating them. TCR beta CDR3 regions were amplified from RNA. The primer set for the first-round RT-PCR of the TCR CDR3 was HTBI. TCRdb used MiXCR to reprocess the multiplex PCR reads, holding one entry per CDR3 protein. The table has 500,000 to 650,000 distinct CDR3 sequences, around 43% seen once. This record comes from a study of T cells in Graves' hyperthyroidism and ophthalmopathy. Broader study findings: Separating ophthalmopathy from stable hyperthyroidism was achieved by a 13 V-J model. Ophthalmopathy got predicted by the model a median around 6.8 months before its onset. Most thyroid clonotypes that were expanded above 0.001 also turned up in blood.

Reasons for excluding patients were uncontrolled infection, other autoimmune disease, pregnancy or lactation. Sequencing used peripheral blood or thyroid tissue (not recorded which). This chain joins TRBV2 and TRBJ1-2, with a possible D match to TRBD1 (5 bases). The sequence derives from an adult woman with Graves' disease, either hyperthyroidism or ophthalmopathy (not recorded which). Here the CDR3 DNA reads TGTGCCAGCAGTGGCCTCTGGGGCGCCGACTATGGCTACACCTTC. Its protein product is CASSGLWGADYGYTF.